What follows are 21 T cell receptor beta chains derived from one specimen sequenced in a study of cytomegalovirus exposure and HLA in healthy donors. PCR involved 60 Vbeta and 13 Jbeta primers. This table comes from immunoSEQ multiplex PCR, and its TCRdb copy is limited to in-frame clones, with some not included. The table includes 150,000 to 250,000 clones, 79% detected once. Sequencing was performed on PBMCs. The receptors were sampled from a girl aged 10 to 17 in good health and CMV-seropositive.

The chain uses TRBV7-9 and TRBJ1-2; D unclear. Germline CDR1 SEHNR, CDR2 FQNEAQ (reference sequence). V lost 5 bases, J lost 8 bases, and 15 bases lay in between. This CDR3 comprises 13 residues. The CDR3, as DNA: TGTGCCAGCAGCCCCCAATCGAAGGAGGGCTACACCTTC. It codes for CASSPQSKEGYTF.

This clone has a single count. The chain joins TRBV18 to TRBJ1-4; 7 bases map to TRBD1. The germline V gene has CDR1 KGHSH and CDR2 LQKENI. The CDR3 covers 15 residues. Trimming cost V 5 bases and J 1 base; bases outside gene matches: 4. CDR3 in DNA: TGTGCCAGCTCAGTACAGGGGCGAACTAATGAAAAACTGTTTTTT. Protein product: CASSVQGRTNEKLFF.

In this sample, this clone turned up once. One junction end does not reproduce the germline sequence, and a read error may be involved. This sequence joins TRBV7-9 and TRBJ2-5; maybe TRBD2 (6 bases). Germline CDR1 is SEHNR and CDR2 is FQNEAQ (reference sequence). CDR3 size: 13 residues. The CDR3: CSSSLSGVETQYF. In nucleotides, the CDR3 is TGTTCCAGCAGCTTATCGGGGGTTGAGACCCAGTACTTC.

In nucleotides, the CDR3 is TGTGCCAGCTCACCAGGGACAGGGCCCATCTATGGCTACACCTTC. Its protein product is CASSPGTGPIYGYTF. The rearrangement links TRBV18 to TRBJ1-2, with 9 bases that match TRBD1. From germline, CDR1 is KGHSH and CDR2 LQKENI. Germline trimming cut 2 bases from V and 4 bases from J; bases unmatched to any gene: 5. The CDR3 has 15 amino acids.

Remarks on this clone: Germline and junction disagree at one end, which may indicate a read error. The V call is TRBV6-5, the J call TRBJ2-1; D is unclear. Germline-derived CDR1 and CDR2 are MNHEY and SVGAGI. This CDR3 has 11 residues. As DNA, the CDR3 is TGTGCCAGCAGAGTAAACAATGGGCAGTTCTTC. Translating it yields CASRVNNGQFF.

The chain carries TRBV4-1 and TRBJ1-4; 8 bases agree with TRBD1. The CDR3 sequence is 15 residues long. Trimming at V came to 3 bases and at J to 11 bases, leaving 11 bases not matched to a gene. Germline V gene data show CDR1 as MGHRA and CDR2 as YSYEKL. The CDR3 nucleotides read TGCGCCAGCAGCCATGCGGACAGGGAGGAGGGCAAACTGTTTTTT. It is translated as CASSHADREEGKLFF.

The chain couples TRBV11-2 to TRBJ1-3, with D uncertain. The V and J ends lost 2 bases and 0 bases respectively, with 8 bases between them. Germline CDR1 and CDR2: SGHAT and FQNNGV. The CDR3 consists of 15 residues. CDR3: CASSLTPTSGNTIYF. Here the CDR3 DNA reads TGTGCCAGCAGCTTAACACCAACCTCTGGAAACACCATATATTTT.

V is TRBV30 and J is TRBJ1-1; D is perhaps TRBD1 (6 bases). Germline V gives CDR1 GTSNPN, CDR2 SVGIG (reference sequence). There are 14 residues in the CDR3. V gave up 0 bases and J gave up 4 bases, with 12 bases separating them. The CDR3, as DNA: TGTGCCTGGAGTGTACTCAGGGGCGGCACTGAAGCTTTCTTT. It translates to CAWSVLRGGTEAFF.

The chain is built from TRBV9 and TRBJ2-3, with 15 bases lining up with TRBD2. The germline V gene has CDR1 SGDLS and CDR2 YYNGEE. This CDR3 comprises 17 residues. After removal of 4 bases from V and 4 bases from J, the junction contained 7 bases not matched to a gene. In DNA form, the CDR3 reads TGTGCCAGCAGCCCTGGACTAGCGGGGGGGCTGGCAGATACGCAGTATTTT. It translates to CASSPGLAGGLADTQYF.

This rearrangement joins TRBV9 to TRBJ2-4; D is undetermined. Germline CDR1 is SGDLS and CDR2 is YYNGEE. Trimming pared 3 bases from V and 2 bases from J, leaving 12 bases between. The CDR3 extends over 15 amino acids. The chain's CDR3 is CASSAQPGPKNIQYF. Here the CDR3 DNA reads TGTGCCAGCAGCGCCCAACCCGGTCCCAAAAACATTCAGTACTTC.

The chain carries TRBV6-1 and TRBJ1-2; D gene ambiguous. V gave up 7 bases and J gave up 4 bases, with 10 bases separating them. Looked up from germline, CDR1 is MNHNS and CDR2 is SASEGT. The CDR3 runs to 12 residues. The CDR3 DNA reads TGTGCCAGCAACGCAGGAGGCTATGGCTACACCTTC. Amino acid sequence: CASNAGGYGYTF.

This chain links TRBV27 with TRBJ2-3; D is perhaps TRBD2 (6 bases). V lost 7 bases and J lost 0, with 8 bases in between. Looked up from germline, CDR1 is MNHEY and CDR2 is SMNVEV (reference sequence). The CDR3 extends over 13 amino acids. The CDR3 protein is CASKGTSTDTQYF. CDR3 nucleotide sequence: TGTGCCAGCAAGGGGACTAGCACAGATACGCAGTATTTT.

A single count supports this clone. The chain has TRBV4-2 and TRBJ1-5, with a possible D match to TRBD1 (5 bases). The CDR3 consists of 16 residues. Per germline, CDR1 LGHNA and CDR2 YNFKEQ. V was trimmed by 0 bases and J by 1 base, leaving 10 bases between them. CDR3 in DNA: TGTGCCAGCAGCCAAGATGGAGGGGCGAGCAATCAGCCCCAGCATTTT. The encoded protein is CASSQDGGASNQPQHF.

The chain couples TRBV9 to TRBJ2-1; 11 nucleotides line up with TRBD2. Germline assignment: CDR1 SGDLS and CDR2 YYNGEE. Trimming cost V 3 bases and J 3 bases; bases outside gene matches: 2. The CDR3 runs 15 residues. The CDR3 region has the DNA TGTGCCAGCAGCGCGACTAGCGGGGTCTACAATGAGCAGTTCTTC. Encoded protein: CASSATSGVYNEQFF.

The chain recombines TRBV11-3 with TRBJ2-2; D uncertain. The CDR3 runs to 12 residues. The germline gives CDR1 SGHNT, CDR2 YENEEA. Trimming took off 5 bases at V and 7 bases at J, with 8 bases between the two ends. The CDR3 nucleotides read TGTGCCAGCAGCGGAGATGACGGGGAGCTGTTTTTT. Protein sequence: CASSGDDGELFF.

This clone was seen once. The genes are TRBV9 and TRBJ2-3; unclear D gene. This CDR3 is 12 amino acids long. CDR1 is SGDLS and CDR2 is YYNGEE in the germline V gene. Trimming stripped 3 bases from V and 2 bases from J, with 4 bases between. The DNA of the CDR3 is TGTGCCAGCAGCGCCTACACAGATACGCAGTATTTT. Its translation is CASSAYTDTQYF. The full variable domain, its missing parts supplied by reference TRBV9 and TRBJ2-3, is DSGVTQTPKHLITATGQRVTLRCSPRSGDLSVYWYQQSLDQGLQFLIQYYNGEERAKGNILERFSAQQFPDLHSELNLSSLELGDSALYFCASSAYTDTQYFGPGTRLTVL.

The rearrangement links TRBV12-5 to TRBJ1-1, with 7 bases lining up with TRBD1. Germline V CDR1 and CDR2: LGHNT, FRNRAP. The trim removed 1 base at V and 10 bases at J, leaving 6 bases unmatched. The CDR3 totals 13 residues. The CDR3 is CASGLGLDRVAFF. Written as DNA, the CDR3 is TGTGCTAGTGGTTTGGGTCTCGACAGGGTAGCTTTCTTT.

This chain joins TRBV25-1 and TRBJ1-2; D is unresolved. The CDR3 contains 12 residues. Trimming left V 6 bases short and J 6 bases short, with 11 bases between. The germline gives CDR1 MGHDK, CDR2 SYGVNS. CDR3 nucleotides: TGTGCCAGCAGACGGGGTACCGATGGCTACACCTTC. This translates into CASRRGTDGYTF.

This clone has just one count. This rearrangement joins TRBV6-6 to TRBJ1-5; TRBD1 matches at 9 bases. CDR3 length: 15 residues. Germline CDR1 MNHNY, CDR2 SVGAGI (reference sequence). V gave up 0 bases and J gave up 4 bases; unmatched junction bases: 1. This CDR3 reads CASSYSGQGNQPQHF. The CDR3 DNA is TGTGCCAGCAGTTACTCGGGACAGGGTAATCAGCCCCAGCATTTT.

The J gene is TRBJ2-2, the V gene TRBV5-6; tentatively, D is TRBD2 (5 bases). The V end lost 2 bases, the J end lost 3 bases, and 14 bases lay between the germline ends. From germline, CDR1 is SGHDT and CDR2 YYEEEE. The CDR3 spans 16 residues. The CDR3 protein is CASSFVRGQDTGELFF. Here the CDR3 DNA reads TGTGCCAGCAGCTTCGTTCGCGGGCAGGACACCGGGGAGCTGTTTTTT.

The chain uses TRBV5-4 and TRBJ2-7; D may be TRBD2 (6 bases). Germline V gene sequence: CDR1 SGHNT, CDR2 YYREEE (reference sequence). The length of the CDR3 is 16 residues. Trimming cost V 5 bases and J 2 bases, with 20 bases left between them. The CDR3 nucleotides read TGTGCCAGCAGTCGAGGGGCGAGCGGGCCGACCTACGAGCAGTACTTC. As protein: CASSRGASGPTYEQYF.